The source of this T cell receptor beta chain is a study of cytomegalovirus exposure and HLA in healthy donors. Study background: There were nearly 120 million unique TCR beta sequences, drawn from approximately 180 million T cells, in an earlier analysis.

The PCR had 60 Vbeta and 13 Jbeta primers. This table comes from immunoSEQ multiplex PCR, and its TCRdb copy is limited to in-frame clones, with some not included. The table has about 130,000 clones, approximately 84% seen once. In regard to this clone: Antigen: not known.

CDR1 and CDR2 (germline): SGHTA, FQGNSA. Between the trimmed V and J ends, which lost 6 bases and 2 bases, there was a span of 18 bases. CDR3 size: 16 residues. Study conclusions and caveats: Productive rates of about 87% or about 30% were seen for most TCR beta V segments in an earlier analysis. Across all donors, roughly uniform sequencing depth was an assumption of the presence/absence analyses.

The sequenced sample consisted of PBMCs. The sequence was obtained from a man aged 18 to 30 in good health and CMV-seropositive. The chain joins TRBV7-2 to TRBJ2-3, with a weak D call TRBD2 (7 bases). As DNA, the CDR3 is TGTGCCAGCAGTTGGGGGGGGCTAAGAGACACAGATACGCAGTATTTT. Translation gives CASSWGGLRDTDTQYF.